The clone carrying this TCR beta chain has only one observation. Antigen specificity is unknown. The sample originates from a study of T cell responses to AZD1222 COVID-19 vaccine. Study observations and caveats: Baseline seropositivity occurred in only a handful of AZD1222 recipients. Once two AZD1222 doses were given, Spike-specific TCR breadth and depth went up. White British people made up most donors, females outnumbered males, and clonal diversity was possibly underestimated.

Second-dose intervals near 4 or 12 weeks were combined. Sequencing used immunoSEQ multiplex PCR; TCRdb keeps in-frame clones, though not all of them. The sample consists of about 270,000 clones, 94% of them appearing once. The clonotype originates from an adult who received the AZD1222 COVID-19 vaccine. The specimen was peripheral blood, collected 28 days after the second AZD1222 dose.

CDR3 in DNA: TGTGCCAGCAGTTTATATGGTAGAAGCGGGACGTACACCGGGGAGCTGTTTTTT. Translated: CASSLYGRSGTYTGELFF. The chain carries TRBV27 and TRBJ2-2; 7 bases map to TRBD2. The CDR3 is 18 amino acids. V gave up 1 base and J gave up 3 bases; unmatched junction bases: 11. The V gene's germline CDR1 is MNHEY and CDR2 SMNVEV (reference sequence).